The sample holds a few counts of the clone carrying this T cell receptor (beta chain). Its antigen is as yet unknown. There are 12 residues in the CDR3. Germline V gene lookup returns CDR1 MNHEY and CDR2 SVGEGT. V lost 7 bases and J 7 bases, leaving 13 bases between the germline ends. The sample comes from a study of naive and memory T cell subsets. Study-level points and caveats: TCR transcript changes with activation or differentiation may affect this RNA method.

Four PCR rounds used nested alpha and beta constant region primers plus the SP2 primer. Blood and skin TCR RNA was reverse transcribed with alpha and beta constant primers. MiXCR, run by TCRdb on the 5' RACE reads, gives a single entry per CDR3 protein. Of roughly 60,000 distinct CDR3 sequences in the sample, more than 7% are singletons; the top ten hold around 10%. TCR cDNA received a 3' ligated oligonucleotide that carried a UMI. Whole-blood samples were more than 2 ml of peripheral blood from healthy adult volunteers. Input was roughly 1 to 1000 ng of DNase-treated total RNA without cell sorting. The TCR sequence derives from a male donor in good health. The V call is TRBV6-2 or TRBV6-3, the J call TRBJ1-1; D gene unclear. The CDR3 protein is CASILPPLEAFF. CDR3 bases: TGTGCCAGCATTCTCCCACCGCTTGAAGCTTTCTTT.